The present T cell receptor (beta chain) was sequenced within a study of T cell responses to AZD1222 COVID-19 vaccine. Study observations and caveats: Donors in the cohort were predominantly white British and more often female, and clonal diversity was possibly underestimated. There were repertoire samples only from the period after the peak T cell response. Breadth and depth of Spike-specific TCRs rose after two AZD1222 doses.

The data were produced by immunoSEQ multiplex PCR, yet TCRdb's version contains in-frame clones alone and is incomplete. The data contain some 87,000 clones, approximately 90% of them singletons. V trimming: 1 base; J trimming: 8 bases; junction bases outside the gene matches: 8. This CDR3 region has 16 residues. The germline gives CDR1 LGHNA, CDR2 YSLEER. In regard to this clone: No antigen is known for it.

Here the sequenced sample was peripheral blood, taken on day 0 of MenACWY control vaccination. The V call is TRBV4-3, the J call TRBJ1-2, with 12 nucleotides matching TRBD1. The TCR comes from an adult in good health. CDR3 in amino acids: CASSQAAGTGGSGYTF. For the CDR3, the DNA is TGCGCCAGCAGCCAAGCGGCCGGGACAGGGGGCTCCGGCTACACCTTC.